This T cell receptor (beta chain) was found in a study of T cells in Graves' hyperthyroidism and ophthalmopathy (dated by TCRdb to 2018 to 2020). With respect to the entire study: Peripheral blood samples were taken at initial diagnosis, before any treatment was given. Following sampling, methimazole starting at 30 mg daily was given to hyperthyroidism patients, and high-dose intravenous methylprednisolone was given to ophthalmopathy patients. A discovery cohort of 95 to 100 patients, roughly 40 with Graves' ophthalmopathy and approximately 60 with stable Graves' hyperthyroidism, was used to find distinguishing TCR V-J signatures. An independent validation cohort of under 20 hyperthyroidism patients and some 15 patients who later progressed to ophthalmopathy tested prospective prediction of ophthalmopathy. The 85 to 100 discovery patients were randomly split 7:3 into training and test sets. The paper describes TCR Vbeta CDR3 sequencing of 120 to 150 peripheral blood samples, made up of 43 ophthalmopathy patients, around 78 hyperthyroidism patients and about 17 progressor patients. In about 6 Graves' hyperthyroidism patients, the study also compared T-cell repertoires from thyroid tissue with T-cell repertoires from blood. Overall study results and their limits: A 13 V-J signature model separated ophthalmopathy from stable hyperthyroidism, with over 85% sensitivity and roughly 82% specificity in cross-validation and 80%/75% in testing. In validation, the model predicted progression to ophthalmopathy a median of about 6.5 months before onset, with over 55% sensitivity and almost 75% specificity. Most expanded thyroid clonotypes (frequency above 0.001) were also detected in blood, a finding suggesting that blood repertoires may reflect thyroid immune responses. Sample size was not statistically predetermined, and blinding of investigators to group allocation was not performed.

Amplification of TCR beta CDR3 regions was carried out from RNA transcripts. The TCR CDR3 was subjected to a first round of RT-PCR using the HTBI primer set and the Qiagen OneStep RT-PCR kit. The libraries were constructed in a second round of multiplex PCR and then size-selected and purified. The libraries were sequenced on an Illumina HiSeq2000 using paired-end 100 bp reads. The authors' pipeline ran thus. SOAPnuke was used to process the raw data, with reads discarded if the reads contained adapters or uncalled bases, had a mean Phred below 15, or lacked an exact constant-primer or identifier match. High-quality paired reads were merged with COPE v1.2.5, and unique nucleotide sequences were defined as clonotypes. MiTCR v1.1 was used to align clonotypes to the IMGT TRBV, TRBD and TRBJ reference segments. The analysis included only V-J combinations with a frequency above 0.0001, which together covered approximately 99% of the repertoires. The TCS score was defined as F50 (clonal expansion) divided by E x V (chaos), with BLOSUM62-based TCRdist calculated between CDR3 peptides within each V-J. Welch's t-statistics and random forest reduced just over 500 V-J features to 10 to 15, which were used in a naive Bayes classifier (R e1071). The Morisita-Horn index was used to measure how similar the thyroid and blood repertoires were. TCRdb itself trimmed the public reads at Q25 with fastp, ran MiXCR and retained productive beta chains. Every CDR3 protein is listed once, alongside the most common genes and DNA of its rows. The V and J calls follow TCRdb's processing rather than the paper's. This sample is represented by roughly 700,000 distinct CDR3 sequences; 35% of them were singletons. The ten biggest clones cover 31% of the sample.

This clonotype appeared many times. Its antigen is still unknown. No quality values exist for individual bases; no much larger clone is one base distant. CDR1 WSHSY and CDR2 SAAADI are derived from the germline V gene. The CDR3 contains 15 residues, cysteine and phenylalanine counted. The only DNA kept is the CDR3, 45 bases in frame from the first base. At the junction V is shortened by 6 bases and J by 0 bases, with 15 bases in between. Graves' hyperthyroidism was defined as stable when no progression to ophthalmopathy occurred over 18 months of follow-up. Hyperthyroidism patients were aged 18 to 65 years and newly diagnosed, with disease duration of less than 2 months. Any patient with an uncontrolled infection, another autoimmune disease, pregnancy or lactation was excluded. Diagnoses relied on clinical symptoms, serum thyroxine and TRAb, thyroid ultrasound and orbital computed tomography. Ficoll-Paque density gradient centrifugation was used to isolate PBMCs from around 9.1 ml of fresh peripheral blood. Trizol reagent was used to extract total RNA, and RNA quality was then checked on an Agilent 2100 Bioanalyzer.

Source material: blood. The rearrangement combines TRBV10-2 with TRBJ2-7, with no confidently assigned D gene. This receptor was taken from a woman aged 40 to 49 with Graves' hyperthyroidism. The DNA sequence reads TGCGCCAGCAGAGAGCAGTCGGGCCCCTCCTACGAGCAGTACTTC. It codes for CASREQSGPSYEQYF.